One and the same sample provided the 12 T cell receptor beta chains below, sequenced in a study of blood T cell repertoires in COVID-19. The repertoire was sequenced with immunoSEQ multiplex PCR; TCRdb's copy has only in-frame clones and lacks some. This sample carries around 130,000 clones, less than 85% of them seen once, and the ten largest clones take roughly 17%. Sequencing was carried out using peripheral blood. These receptors were collected from a woman at least 80 years old with acute or convalescent COVID-19.

The chain is built from TRBV18 and TRBJ2-1; 10 bases line up with TRBD1. Germline-derived CDR1 and CDR2 are KGHSH and LQKENI. V gave up 4 bases and J gave up 8 bases; unmatched junction bases: 11. This CDR3 region has 16 residues. The CDR3: CASSRRGQGLGHEQFF. CDR3 DNA: TGTGCCAGCTCACGGAGGGGACAGGGGCTAGGCCATGAGCAGTTCTTC.

The V call is TRBV23-1, the J call TRBJ2-3; possibly TRBD2 for D (5 bases). TRBV23-1 is reported as an ORF; its role is uncertain. Trimming left V 4 bases short and J 4 bases short, with 12 bases between. The CDR3 is made up of 14 amino acids. DNA for the CDR3: TGCGCCAGCAGTCCTCGGGGTCTGGCAGATACGCAGTATTTT. This codes for CASSPRGLADTQYF.

This clone showed up just once. The rearrangement links TRBV30 to TRBJ2-5; a possible D gene is TRBD1 (6 bases). Trimming shortened V by 0 bases and J by 4 bases, and 15 bases separated the two germline ends. This CDR3 is built from 15 residues. CDR1 GTSNPN and CDR2 SVGIG come from the germline V gene (reference sequence). The CDR3 reads CAWSVGQGTRETQYF. The CDR3 DNA is TGTGCCTGGAGTGTAGGGCAGGGGACGCGAGAGACCCAGTACTTC.

This chain connects TRBV7-2 to TRBJ2-3; D call uncertain. The V end lost 1 base, the J end lost 0 bases, and 11 bases lay between the germline ends. Germline V lookup: CDR1 SGHTA, CDR2 FQGNSA. The CDR3 extends over 16 amino acids. The CDR3 reads CASSLDNSPSTDTQYF. CDR3 DNA: TGTGCCAGCAGCTTAGATAATAGCCCTAGCACAGATACGCAGTATTTT.

The CDR3 bases are TGTGCCATCAGGGGACAGGGAAGGAATCAGCCCCAGCATTTT. Translated: CAIRGQGRNQPQHF. The chain employs TRBV10-3 and TRBJ1-5, with 9 bases identical to TRBD1. The CDR3 has 14 residues. V trimming: 6 bases; J trimming: 4 bases; junction bases outside the gene matches: 4. CDR1 and CDR2 from the germline V gene are ENHRY and SYGVKD.

This clone was seen at least ten times. V gene TRBV7-2 combines with J gene TRBJ1-5; D is unresolved. V lost 5 bases, J lost 1 base, and 6 bases lay in between. Germline V gene data show CDR1 as SGHTA and CDR2 as FQGNSA. The CDR3 loop spans 13 amino acids. In DNA, the CDR3 is TGTGCCAGCAGCGAGTCCAGCAATCAGCCCCAGCATTTT. Protein: CASSESSNQPQHF.

The chain joins TRBV5-4 to TRBJ2-7; tentative D call: TRBD1 (6 bases). Trimming left V 0 bases short and J 5 bases short, with 15 bases between. CDR1 SGHNT and CDR2 YYREEE come from the germline V gene (reference sequence). The CDR3 has 15 amino acids. In DNA form, the CDR3 reads TGTGCCAGCAGCTTGGAAGGCAGGGGCCTCGACGAGCAGTACTTC. Translation: CASSLEGRGLDEQYF.

The V gene is TRBV6-2 or TRBV6-3, the J gene TRBJ2-7; 9 bases are shared with TRBD2. CDR1 and CDR2 from the germline V gene are MNHEY and SVGEGT. The CDR3 length is 13 residues. With 2 bases clipped from V and 11 bases from J, the junction kept 7 bases outside the gene matches. CDR3: CASSYVGTSPEYF. Written as DNA, the CDR3 is TGTGCCAGCAGTTACGTGGGGACTAGCCCGGAGTACTTC.

J is TRBJ2-7 and V is TRBV28; D not certain. Germline V lookup: CDR1 MDHEN, CDR2 SYDVKM. This CDR3 has 13 residues. The germline V and J ends were trimmed by 6 bases and 3 bases, with 12 bases remaining between them. The CDR3 region is CASRNPIGYEQYF. CDR3 coding DNA: TGTGCCAGCAGGAATCCAATCGGCTACGAGCAGTACTTC.

In DNA, the CDR3 is TGTGCCAGCAGTATACTAGGTTCCATAGAGACCCAGTACTTC. Translation gives CASSILGSIETQYF. This chain connects TRBV28 to TRBJ2-5; D possibly corresponds to TRBD2 (5 bases). Looked up from germline, CDR1 is MDHEN and CDR2 is SYDVKM. This CDR3 region has 14 residues. The ends were cut back, 5 bases at V and 4 bases at J, with 14 bases in the middle.

V and J are TRBV18 and TRBJ2-7; D is perhaps TRBD2 (5 bases). The CDR3 spans 13 residues. The V gene lost 6 bases and the J gene lost 6 bases, with 15 bases spanning the gap. Germline lookup yields CDR1 KGHSH and CDR2 LQKENI. The CDR3 spells CASSRGDYGEQYF. CDR3 in DNA: TGTGCCAGCTCCCGCGGTGACTACGGCGAGCAGTACTTC.

V usage is TRBV18 and J usage is TRBJ2-2, with TRBD2 matching over 13 bases. The CDR3 contains 16 residues. Germline V lookup: CDR1 KGHSH, CDR2 LQKENI. With V trimmed by 4 bases and J by 6 bases, 5 bases remained unmatched. CDR3 protein: CASSQGTSGIAGELFF. CDR3 coding DNA: TGTGCCAGCTCACAGGGGACTAGCGGGATTGCCGGGGAGCTGTTTTTT.